Listed here are 26 T cell receptor beta chains from one sample, sequenced in a study of blood T cell repertoires in COVID-19. Only in-frame clones appear in the TCRdb table, and some are missing; sequencing was by immunoSEQ multiplex PCR. The sample has approximately 61,000 clones, more than 60% seen once. Specimen: peripheral blood. The receptors were gathered from a woman between 70 and 85 years old with acute or convalescent COVID-19.

This clone has just one count. J is TRBJ2-3 and V is TRBV14; 12 positions match TRBD2. With V trimmed by 2 bases and J by 3 bases, 6 bases remained unmatched. This CDR3 contains 17 residues. Germline CDR1 reads SGHDN; CDR2 reads FVKESK. The DNA for the CDR3 is TGTGCCAGCAGCCAACACGCCGGGACTAGCGGGACAGATACGCAGTATTTT. Translating it yields CASSQHAGTSGTDTQYF.

The sample holds one count of this clone. DNA of the CDR3: TGTGCCAGCAGCCTGGGGCCCGGGGGCACTGAAGCTTTCTTT. It codes for CASSLGPGGTEAFF. This chain joins TRBV11-1 and TRBJ1-1; a possible D gene is TRBD1 (5 bases). The CDR3 spans 14 residues. V lost 5 bases and J lost 4, with 14 bases in between. The V gene's germline CDR1 is SGHAT and CDR2 FQDESV (reference sequence).

The chain links TRBV5-6 to TRBJ2-1; 8 bases align to TRBD2. The CDR3 runs 16 residues. The germline V gene encodes CDR1 SGHDT and CDR2 YYEEEE. V dropped 4 bases and J dropped 2; count of bases not matched to a gene: 8. This CDR3 reads CASSPRAGGAYNEQFF. CDR3 bases: TGTGCCAGCAGCCCTCGGGCGGGGGGCGCCTACAATGAGCAGTTCTTC.

The chain combines TRBV6-5 with TRBJ1-3; TRBD1 aligns across 7 bases. V lost 6 bases and J lost 3; bases outside the gene matches: 8. The V gene's germline CDR1 is MNHEY and CDR2 SVGAGI. The CDR3 totals 15 residues. The CDR3 sequence is CASRRTGDRGNTIYF. The CDR3 bases are TGTGCCAGCAGGCGCACAGGGGACCGTGGAAACACCATATATTTT.

The sample holds a few counts of this clone. The chain couples TRBV5-4 to TRBJ2-5, with D unresolved. Per the germline V gene, CDR1 is SGHNT and CDR2 is YYREEE (reference sequence). V dropped 8 bases and J dropped 0 bases, with 8 bases sitting between them. The CDR3 is 12 amino acids. CDR3 amino acids: CASRGNQETQYF. CDR3 nucleotides: TGTGCCAGTCGAGGAAACCAAGAGACCCAGTACTTC.

In its sample, this clone was seen a few times. The V gene is TRBV2, the J gene TRBJ1-2; a weak D match, TRBD1 (6 bases). CDR3 length: 16 residues. The V gene's germline CDR1 is SNHLY and CDR2 FYNNEI. The V and J ends lost 5 bases and 7 bases respectively, with 23 bases between them. The CDR3 here is CASSKTGTGSVFGYTF. CDR3 nucleotides: TGTGCCAGCAGTAAGACGGGAACAGGGTCGGTCTTTGGCTACACCTTC.

The chain couples TRBV6-2 or TRBV6-3 to TRBJ2-3; 14 bases match TRBD2. Germline V gives CDR1 MNHEY, CDR2 SVGEGT. Unmatched junction bases numbered 6, after V lost 5 bases and J lost 2 bases. This CDR3 has 17 amino acids. The CDR3 loop is CASSRGGLAGATDTQYF. The CDR3 nucleotides are TGTGCCAGCAGTAGAGGGGGACTAGCGGGGGCCACAGATACGCAGTATTTT.

The chain combines TRBV19 with TRBJ2-7; TRBD1 aligns across 8 bases. Trimming cost V 3 bases and J 4 bases; bases outside gene matches: 8. From germline, CDR1 is LNHDA and CDR2 SQIVND (reference sequence). CDR3 size: 15 residues. DNA for the CDR3: TGTGCCAGTAGTATCCGAGGACAGGGCGCTTACGAGCAGTACTTC. It yields the protein CASSIRGQGAYEQYF.

The chain combines TRBV7-2 with TRBJ2-7, with a possible D match to TRBD2 (5 bases). The germline CDR1 and CDR2 sequences are SGHTA and FQGNSA. CDR3 length: 14 amino acids. The germline V and J ends were trimmed by 3 bases and 3 bases, with 12 bases remaining between them. CDR3 sequence: CASSFGVGYYEQYF. CDR3 coding DNA: TGTGCCAGCAGCTTCGGGGTAGGGTACTACGAGCAGTACTTC.

The gene calls are TRBV30 and TRBJ1-3; 9 bases agree with TRBD1. The CDR3 has 14 amino acids. Germline V gene sequence: CDR1 GTSNPN, CDR2 SVGIG (reference sequence). V lost 3 bases and J lost 2; bases outside the gene matches: 2. The CDR3 is CAWSRDRAGNTIYF. The CDR3 DNA is TGTGCCTGGAGCCGGGACAGGGCTGGAAACACCATATATTTT.

This clone was detected only once. The V call is TRBV6-2 or TRBV6-3, the J call TRBJ1-1, with D maybe TRBD1 (6 bases). Germline V gene sequence: CDR1 MNHEY, CDR2 SVGEGT. This CDR3 is 13 amino acids long. The germline V and J ends were trimmed by 7 bases and 5 bases, with 14 bases remaining between them. CDR3 residues: CASTPGAGTEAFF. CDR3 nucleotide sequence: TGTGCCAGCACCCCGGGGGCTGGGACTGAAGCTTTCTTT.

The chain couples TRBV28 to TRBJ2-2; TRBD1 matches 7 bases. The CDR3 length is 16 residues. The germline gives CDR1 MDHEN, CDR2 SYDVKM. After removal of 3 bases from V and 4 bases from J, the junction contained 8 bases not matched to a gene. The CDR3 nucleotides are TGTGCCAGCAGTTTGGGGGCAGGGGGAATCACCGGGGAGCTGTTTTTT. Its protein product is CASSLGAGGITGELFF.

The chain has TRBV5-1 and TRBJ2-5; 9 positions match TRBD1. The CDR3 covers 14 residues. Germline V CDR1 and CDR2: SGHRS, YFSETQ. V lost 4 bases to trimming and J lost 4 bases; unmatched junction nucleotides: 5. The CDR3 protein is CASSDTGGSETQYF. The DNA of the CDR3 is TGCGCCAGCAGCGATACAGGGGGCTCAGAGACCCAGTACTTC.

This clone was observed a handful of times. The rearrangement joins TRBV4-1 to TRBJ1-1; D possibly corresponds to TRBD1 (6 bases). Germline CDR1 reads MGHRA; CDR2 reads YSYEKL. V dropped 1 base and J dropped 3 bases, with 27 bases sitting between them. The CDR3 loop spans 20 amino acids. The CDR3 loop is CASSQGFPRQAPGYHTEAFF. The CDR3 DNA reads TGCGCCAGCAGCCAAGGCTTCCCGAGACAGGCCCCGGGGTATCACACTGAAGCTTTCTTT.

The genes are TRBV4-2 and TRBJ2-5, with D maybe TRBD2 (6 bases). Germline V gene lookup returns CDR1 LGHNA and CDR2 YNFKEQ. The CDR3 spans 15 residues. V was shortened by 1 base and J by 2 bases, with 11 bases between the two germline ends. CDR3 nucleotide sequence: TGTGCCAGCAGCCAAGCTTGGGGGGTTCAAGAGACCCAGTACTTC. Translating it yields CASSQAWGVQETQYF.

The chain employs TRBV7-8 and TRBJ2-7, with D possibly TRBD1 on 6 matching bases. CDR3 size: 18 residues. Per the germline V gene, CDR1 is SGHVS and CDR2 is FQNEAQ. V was cut by 5 bases and J by 2 bases, with 25 bases left in between. The CDR3 here is CASSPGRGFGGYAYEQYF. The DNA for the CDR3 is TGTGCCAGCAGCCCCGGCAGGGGTTTCGGCGGGTATGCCTACGAGCAGTACTTC. Variable domain in full (rest from reference TRBV7-8 and TRBJ2-7): GAGVSQSPRYKVAKRGQDVALRCDPISGHVSLFWYQQALGQGPEFLTYFQNEAQLDKSGLPSDRFFAERPEGSVSTLKIQRTQQEDSAVYLCASSPGRGFGGYAYEQYFGPGTRLTVT.

The chain employs TRBV2 and TRBJ2-1, with D unresolved. Trimming left V 2 bases short and J 5 bases short, with 10 bases between. CDR3 size: 14 residues. The germline CDR1 and CDR2 sequences are SNHLY and FYNNEI. CDR3 nucleotide sequence: TGTGCCAGCAGTGAAAGAACCCAGAACAATGAGCAGTTCTTC. It encodes CASSERTQNNEQFF.

The chain combines TRBV28 with TRBJ1-6; perhaps TRBD1 as D (5 bases). Looked up from germline, CDR1 is MDHEN and CDR2 is SYDVKM. Trimming shortened V by 3 bases and J by 6 bases, and 12 bases separated the two germline ends. This CDR3 is 15 amino acids long. The CDR3 nucleotides read TGTGCCAGCAGTTTGACGGGACTACTTAATTCACCCCTCCACTTT. This translates into CASSLTGLLNSPLHF. Based on the CDR3 plus reference TRBV28 and TRBJ1-6, the full variable domain is DVKVTQSSRYLVKRTGEKVFLECVQDMDHENMFWYRQDPGLGLRLIYFSYDVKMKEKGDIPEGYSVSREKKERFSLILESASTNQTSMYLCASSLTGLLNSPLHFGNGTRLTVT.

This sequence joins TRBV6-5 and TRBJ1-1, with a possible D match to TRBD1 (6 bases). V lost 2 bases and J lost 0, with 10 bases in between. CDR1 MNHEY and CDR2 SVGAGI come from the germline V gene. This CDR3 has 15 residues. The CDR3 DNA sequence: TGTGCCAGCAGTTACCACAGGGACCTGAACACTGAAGCTTTCTTT. It translates to CASSYHRDLNTEAFF.

The gene calls are TRBV6-6 and TRBJ1-2; no clear D. CDR3 length equals 13 residues. Per the germline V gene, CDR1 is MNHNY and CDR2 is SVGAGI (reference sequence). V was clipped by 2 bases and J by 8 bases, with 12 bases between them. The CDR3 sequence is CASSYVADSGYTF. The CDR3 bases are TGTGCCAGCAGTTACGTGGCAGACTCCGGCTACACCTTC.

The chain links TRBV7-2 to TRBJ2-3, with a possible D match to TRBD2 (6 bases). Germline lookup yields CDR1 SGHTA and CDR2 FQGNSA. With 5 bases removed from V and 13 bases from J, the gap between germline ends came to 19 bases. The CDR3 consists of 13 residues. CDR3: CASSVTRTIGKYF. CDR3 coding DNA: TGTGCCAGCAGCGTCACGCGGACTATCGGGAAGTATTTT.

The chain has TRBV10-2 and TRBJ1-4, with unresolved D. The CDR3 consists of 12 residues. Per germline, CDR1 WSHSY and CDR2 SAAADI. Deletions cut 7 bases from V and 7 bases from J, with 10 bases between. This CDR3 is CASTPSGEKLFF. The DNA of the CDR3 is TGCGCCAGCACTCCATCGGGTGAAAAACTGTTTTTT.

The chain is built from TRBV19 and TRBJ2-7; no firm D call. The CDR3 has 14 amino acids. CDR1 is LNHDA and CDR2 is SQIVND in the germline V gene (reference sequence). V was clipped by 5 bases and J by 3 bases, with 14 bases between them. The CDR3 sequence is CASSLHAQDYEQYF. The CDR3 bases are TGTGCCAGTAGTCTACATGCGCAGGACTACGAGCAGTACTTC.

The chain has TRBV5-8 and TRBJ1-1, with TRBD1 identical over 7 bases. V shed 4 bases and J 6 bases; nucleotides not matched to a gene: 18. Looked up from germline, CDR1 is SGHTS and CDR2 is YDEGEE. The CDR3 runs 17 residues. The CDR3 is CASSPQGIVVGTSEAFF. CDR3 nucleotide sequence: TGTGCCAGCAGCCCACAGGGGATAGTAGTGGGAACGTCTGAAGCTTTCTTT. Looking up the rest from reference TRBV5-8 and TRBJ1-1 gives the full variable domain: EAGVTQSPTHLIKTRGQQATLRCSPISGHTSVYWYQQALGLGLQFLLWYDEGEERNRGNFPPRFSGRQFPNYSSELNVNALELEDSALYLCASSPQGIVVGTSEAFFGQGTRLTVV.

The chain joins TRBV6-5 to TRBJ1-2; 7 nucleotides match TRBD1. The V gene end was trimmed by 2 bases and the J gene end by 4 bases; junction bases not matched to a gene: 4. The CDR3 contains 14 residues. Germline CDR1 and CDR2: MNHEY and SVGAGI. The CDR3 is CASSYRQGRYGYTF. CDR3 nucleotide sequence: TGTGCCAGCAGTTACCGACAGGGTCGCTATGGCTACACCTTC.

This CDR3 is CASSMGQGHQPQHF. The CDR3 nucleotides are TGTGCCAGTAGTATGGGACAGGGCCACCAGCCCCAGCATTTT. The V call is TRBV19, the J call TRBJ1-5, with 9 positions matching TRBD1. Germline assignment: CDR1 LNHDA and CDR2 SQIVND (reference sequence). The CDR3 is 14 residues long. J was trimmed by 7 bases and V by 3 bases; bases with no gene match: 4.